This T cell receptor beta chain was identified during a study of long-term antiretroviral therapy in people with HIV. Study-level results: Even long-term ART left TRB diversity below transplant donor controls, despite gains.

With survey level as its setting, the immunoSEQ assay was v3.0. The repertoire was sequenced with immunoSEQ multiplex PCR; TCRdb's copy has only in-frame clones and lacks some. In the table there are some 21,000 clones, about 76% of which are singletons. A remark on this clone: Its antigen is unidentified.

This specimen was unsorted PBMCs, taken 0.1 years before starting antiretroviral therapy. This sequence originates from a man aged 35 to 55 with HIV.

CDR3 DNA: TGTGCCAGCTCTAGGGGACTTGACAATGAGCAGTTCTTC. Protein: CASSRGLDNEQFF. This chain uses TRBV18 with TRBJ2-1; TRBD2 is a possible D gene (6 bases). Trimming removed 6 bases at V and 5 bases at J, with 11 bases between. The CDR3 is 13 residues long. The germline gives CDR1 KGHSH, CDR2 LQKENI.